These 29 T cell receptor beta chains came from one sample sequenced in a study of cytomegalovirus exposure and HLA in healthy donors. PCR was performed using 60 Vbeta and 13 Jbeta primers. The repertoire was sequenced with immunoSEQ multiplex PCR; TCRdb's copy has only in-frame clones and lacks some. This table holds fewer than 250,000 clones, about 80% found once. The sample was PBMCs. The source is a male donor in good health and CMV-seronegative.

The chain is built from TRBV19 and TRBJ2-2; TRBD2 aligns across 9 bases. This CDR3 region has 14 residues. Germline V CDR1 and CDR2: LNHDA, SQIVND (reference sequence). Trimming at V came to 7 bases and at J to 6 bases, leaving 6 bases not matched to a gene. Here the CDR3 DNA reads TGTGCCAGTACCTCTAGCGGGGCAGCCGGGGAGCTGTTTTTT. Residues: CASTSSGAAGELFF. Complete variable domain (other parts from reference TRBV19 and TRBJ2-2): DGGITQSPKYLFRKEGQNVTLSCEQNLNHDAMYWYRQDPGQGLRLIYYSQIVNDFQKGDIAEGYSVSREKKESFPLTVTSAQKNPTAFYLCASTSSGAAGELFFGEGSRLTVL.

The V gene is TRBV23-1, the J gene TRBJ2-4, with 7 bases identical to TRBD1. TRBV23-1 qualifies as an ORF whose function is uncertain. The CDR3 totals 13 residues. V shed 11 bases, J shed 3 bases, and the junction held 7 bases outside the gene matches. The CDR3 here is CALPGGVKNIQYF. The CDR3 nucleotides read TGCGCCCTGCCAGGGGGAGTCAAAAACATTCAGTACTTC.

This chain connects TRBV9 to TRBJ2-1, with D tentatively TRBD1 (6 bases). V was trimmed by 0 bases and J by 7 bases, leaving 11 bases between them. Germline CDR1 and CDR2: SGDLS and YYNGEE. The CDR3 sequence is 14 residues long. The DNA of the CDR3 is TGTGCCAGCAGCGTAGACGTCGGGACAAATGAGCAGTTCTTC. Translating gives CASSVDVGTNEQFF. Full variable domain (missing parts from reference TRBV9 and TRBJ2-1): DSGVTQTPKHLITATGQRVTLRCSPRSGDLSVYWYQQSLDQGLQFLIQYYNGEERAKGNILERFSAQQFPDLHSELNLSSLELGDSALYFCASSVDVGTNEQFFGPGTRLTVL.

The chain joins TRBV28 to TRBJ2-1; TRBD1 aligns across 8 bases. J was trimmed by 3 bases and V by 6 bases; bases with no gene match: 4. CDR3 size: 14 residues. Germline V gives CDR1 MDHEN, CDR2 SYDVKM. CDR3 in DNA: TGTGCCAGCAGGCCGGGACAGGTCTACAATGAGCAGTTCTTC. Protein sequence: CASRPGQVYNEQFF.

J is TRBJ1-2 and V is TRBV2; no clear D gene. CDR1 and CDR2 from the germline V gene are SNHLY and FYNNEI. Trimming shortened V by 4 bases and J by 0 bases, and 3 bases separated the two germline ends. The CDR3 has 12 amino acids. The CDR3 loop reads CASSGANYGYTF. DNA for the CDR3: TGTGCCAGCAGTGGAGCTAACTATGGCTACACCTTC.

V and J are TRBV28 and TRBJ1-1; D gene ambiguous. V lost 1 base and J 0 bases, leaving 9 bases between the germline ends. The germline CDR1 and CDR2 sequences are MDHEN and SYDVKM. The CDR3 has 15 residues. The CDR3 DNA reads as TGTGCCAGCAGTTTATTTTCCCGTTTGAACACTGAAGCTTTCTTT. It translates to CASSLFSRLNTEAFF.

The table lists this clone with a few counts. The rearrangement joins TRBV7-2 to TRBJ2-7, with D maybe TRBD1 (5 bases). CDR3 length: 14 amino acids. V was trimmed by 0 bases and J by 4 bases, leaving 10 bases between them. Looked up from germline, CDR1 is SGHTA and CDR2 is FQGNSA. The CDR3 bases are TGTGCCAGCAGCTTAGCGGACACTCTTTACGAGCAGTACTTC. It specifies CASSLADTLYEQYF.

The gene calls are TRBV10-3 and TRBJ2-3, with 15 positions matching TRBD2. V was clipped by 6 bases and J by 4 bases; unmatched bases: 14. This CDR3 is 19 amino acids long. Germline lookup yields CDR1 ENHRY and CDR2 SYGVKD. CDR3 amino acids: CAIRSRTSGGAHDSDTQYF. As DNA, the CDR3 is TGTGCCATCAGGAGCCGGACTAGCGGGGGGGCCCACGATTCAGATACGCAGTATTTT.

This sequence joins TRBV7-8 and TRBJ2-1, with D perhaps TRBD1 (7 bases). The V gene's germline CDR1 is SGHVS and CDR2 FQNEAQ. V lost 2 bases, J lost 7 bases, and 12 bases lay in between. CDR3 length: 14 residues. Written as DNA, the CDR3 is TGTGCCAGCAGCTTAATGGCAGGGGGGAATGAGCAGTTCTTC. Its protein is CASSLMAGGNEQFF.

The chain is built from TRBV7-8 and TRBJ1-1; D might be TRBD1 (5 bases). The CDR3 sequence is 13 residues long. Trimming cost V 3 bases and J 3 bases, with 8 bases left between them. CDR1 is SGHVS, CDR2 FQNEAQ, per germline. CDR3 coding DNA: TGTGCCAGCAGCTTGGGGCTGGACACTGAAGCTTTCTTT. Its protein product is CASSLGLDTEAFF.

The chain couples TRBV7-2 to TRBJ2-1; the match to TRBD2 covers 11 bases. This CDR3 is 16 amino acids long. Trimming removed 6 bases from V and 4 bases from J; junction bases left unmatched: 8. The germline V gene has CDR1 SGHTA and CDR2 FQGNSA. CDR3 in DNA: TGTGCCAGCAGTTCAAGCTTAGCGGGAGGGTACAATGAGCAGTTCTTC. Translated: CASSSSLAGGYNEQFF.

This chain links TRBV10-3 with TRBJ1-1; tentatively, D is TRBD1 (5 bases). Germline-derived CDR1 and CDR2 are ENHRY and SYGVKD. This CDR3 comprises 15 residues. The V end was cut by 0 bases, the J end by 1 base, with 9 bases between. Written as DNA, the CDR3 is TGTGCCATCAGTGAGTCTAGGCAGGGGAACACTGAAGCTTTCTTT. It is translated as CAISESRQGNTEAFF.

The chain recombines TRBV27 with TRBJ1-1; D not resolved. CDR1 is MNHEY, CDR2 SMNVEV, per germline (reference sequence). The CDR3 sequence is 14 residues long. Trimming left V 4 bases short and J 1 base short, with 10 bases between. This CDR3 reads CASSSIIANTEAFF. The CDR3 DNA sequence: TGTGCCAGCAGTTCTATTATCGCGAACACTGAAGCTTTCTTT.

The rearrangement links TRBV7-8 to TRBJ2-5, with 7 bases aligning to TRBD1. The CDR3 spans 15 residues. V trimming: 4 bases; J trimming: 2 bases; junction bases outside the gene matches: 7. Germline CDR1 is SGHVS and CDR2 is FQNEAQ. The DNA of the CDR3 is TGTGCCAGCAGCTACGTCGGACAGGAGCAAGAGACCCAGTACTTC. Its translation is CASSYVGQEQETQYF.

The chain has TRBV28 and TRBJ2-1; 9 bases map to TRBD1. This CDR3 has 12 residues. Unmatched junction bases numbered 6, after V lost 8 bases and J lost 10 bases. Germline-derived CDR1 and CDR2 are MDHEN and SYDVKM. The chain's CDR3 is CASGTGGREQFF. In nucleotides, the CDR3 is TGTGCCAGCGGAACAGGGGGCCGGGAGCAGTTCTTC.

V gene TRBV5-1 combines with J gene TRBJ1-2; 8 nucleotides match TRBD1. This CDR3 is built from 14 residues. From germline, CDR1 is SGHRS and CDR2 YFSETQ. With V trimmed by 4 bases and J by 3 bases, 5 bases remained unmatched. CDR3 loop: CASSPTGDDYGYTF. The CDR3 DNA reads TGCGCCAGCAGCCCGACAGGGGACGACTATGGCTACACCTTC.

The chain uses TRBV6-6 and TRBJ2-2; D gene ambiguous. In germline, CDR1 is MNHNY, CDR2 SVGAGI (reference sequence). The CDR3 is 12 amino acids. Trimming removed 4 bases from V and 3 bases from J, with 3 bases in between. This chain's CDR3 is CASSSYTGELFF. The DNA for the CDR3 is TGTGCCAGCAGTTCCTACACCGGGGAGCTGTTTTTT.

J is TRBJ2-4 and V is TRBV21-1; TRBD2, as called in the table, went unchecked against the DNA. TRBV21-1 is described as a pseudogene. The CDR3 length is 17 residues. This chain's CDR3 is CASSKADRAGGKNIQYF. The CDR3 DNA reads as TGTGCCAGCAGCAAAGCTGACAGGGCGGGGGGCAAAAACATTCAGTACTTC.

The chain recombines TRBV19 with TRBJ2-6; D gene ambiguous. Germline V gene lookup returns CDR1 LNHDA and CDR2 SQIVND (reference sequence). Trimming took off 6 bases at V and 2 bases at J, with 5 bases between the two ends. The CDR3 extends over 13 amino acids. This chain's CDR3 is CASSETGANVLTF. The CDR3 DNA sequence: TGTGCCAGTAGCGAGACTGGGGCCAACGTCCTGACTTTC.

This chain joins TRBV9 and TRBJ2-1, with D possibly TRBD2 on 6 matching bases. Germline CDR1 SGDLS, CDR2 YYNGEE. This CDR3 region has 16 residues. Trimming took 3 bases from V and 0 from J, leaving 13 bases between them. This CDR3 reads CASSERTSLSYNEQFF. The DNA for the CDR3 is TGTGCCAGCAGCGAACGTACTAGCCTCTCCTACAATGAGCAGTTCTTC.

The V and J genes are TRBV6-1 and TRBJ2-7, with D tentatively TRBD2 (5 bases). Germline lookup yields CDR1 MNHNS and CDR2 SASEGT. V lost 8 bases and J 2 bases, leaving 16 bases between the germline ends. CDR3 size: 14 residues. CDR3 in DNA: TGTGCCAGCCTCCTTCTAGCTGCCACCTACGAGCAGTACTTC. It encodes CASLLLAATYEQYF.

For this clone: The junction departs from germline at one end; a sequencing error may be responsible. The chain is built from TRBV7-9 and TRBJ2-1; D possibly corresponds to TRBD2 (6 bases). The germline V gene encodes CDR1 SEHNR and CDR2 FQNEAQ (reference sequence). The CDR3 is 15 amino acids. This CDR3 is CSSSPRTTVSNEQFF. In DNA, the CDR3 is TGTTCCAGCAGCCCCCGGACTACCGTCTCCAATGAGCAGTTCTTC.

This clone was seen just once. The chain links TRBV27 to TRBJ1-4, with D possibly being TRBD1 (6 bases). Germline CDR1 MNHEY, CDR2 SMNVEV (reference sequence). The V end was cut by 3 bases, the J end by 4 bases, with 18 bases between. This CDR3 region has 17 residues. In DNA, the CDR3 is TGTGCCAGCAGTTTTCTTTGGGTACAGGGAATTAATGAAAAACTGTTTTTT. It specifies CASSFLWVQGINEKLFF.

The chain uses TRBV6-1 and TRBJ2-7; 16 bases fit TRBD2. The CDR3 contains 16 residues. The V and J ends lost 0 bases and 6 bases, in that order; junction bases with no gene match: 2. Germline-derived CDR1 and CDR2 are MNHNS and SASEGT. The chain's CDR3 is CASSEAGLAGGREQYF. The CDR3 DNA reads as TGTGCCAGCAGTGAAGCGGGACTAGCGGGAGGGCGCGAGCAGTACTTC.

This clone came up a few times. V gene TRBV19 combines with J gene TRBJ2-2; 14 bases line up with TRBD2. Trimming removed 6 bases from V and 6 bases from J; junction bases left unmatched: 3. Germline V lookup: CDR1 LNHDA, CDR2 SQIVND (reference sequence). The CDR3 is 15 residues long. The DNA for the CDR3 is TGTGCCAGTAGGGGACTAGCGGGAGTTTCCGGGGAGCTGTTTTTT. Translated, it gives CASRGLAGVSGELFF.

This chain links TRBV9 with TRBJ2-1; TRBD2 might be the D (5 bases). This CDR3 spans 19 amino acids. Looked up from germline, CDR1 is SGDLS and CDR2 is YYNGEE. Trimming took 0 bases from V and 0 from J, leaving 19 bases between them. DNA of the CDR3: TGTGCCAGCAGCGTAGCTACGTGGGGAACGGGGAGCTCCTACAATGAGCAGTTCTTC. This sequence encodes CASSVATWGTGSSYNEQFF.

The genes are TRBV6-1 and TRBJ1-5, with 8 bases matching TRBD1. The V gene end was trimmed by 1 base and the J gene end by 9 bases; junction bases not matched to a gene: 8. CDR3 size: 15 residues. Germline assignment: CDR1 MNHNS and CDR2 SASEGT. In nucleotides, the CDR3 is TGTGCCAGCAGTGAAGGTTACAGGGGGGAACGGCCCCAGCATTTT. This encodes CASSEGYRGERPQHF.

This chain joins TRBV4-3 and TRBJ2-5; no clear D. The CDR3 covers 15 residues. Germline V gene lookup returns CDR1 LGHNA and CDR2 YSLEER. V shed 0 bases and J shed 1 base, with 9 bases lying between them. This chain's CDR3 is CASSQDLFIQETQYF. CDR3 DNA: TGCGCCAGCAGCCAAGACCTCTTTATCCAAGAGACCCAGTACTTC.

The chain couples TRBV2 to TRBJ2-1; 8 nucleotides match TRBD1. There are 16 residues in the CDR3. The V gene's germline CDR1 is SNHLY and CDR2 FYNNEI. V was pared by 7 bases and J by 3 bases, with 11 bases of the junction left unmatched. CDR3 in amino acids: CASIPQGQGRYNEQFF. CDR3 nucleotides: TGTGCCAGCATCCCCCAAGGACAGGGCCGCTACAATGAGCAGTTCTTC.